One and the same sample provided the 3 T cell receptor beta chains below, sequenced in a study of blood T cell repertoires in COVID-19. Profiling relied on immunoSEQ multiplex PCR, and the TCRdb table lists in-frame clones only, not all of them. The sample holds 160,000 or so clones, about four fifths seen once. Sequenced sample: PBMCs or T cells enriched from blood (not recorded which). All receptors come from a man between 60 and 75 years old who had recovered from COVID-19.

The chain has TRBV5-5 and TRBJ2-2, with a possible D match to TRBD1 (7 bases). Deletions cut 1 base from V and 4 bases from J, with 11 bases between. Germline V CDR1 and CDR2: SGHKS, YYEKEE (reference sequence). This CDR3 region has 15 residues. CDR3 in amino acids: CASSLNQGGTGELFF. CDR3 nucleotide sequence: TGTGCCAGCAGCTTGAACCAGGGGGGCACCGGGGAGCTGTTTTTT.

V and J are TRBV5-1 and TRBJ1-2; TRBD1 agrees at 9 bases. J lost 8 bases, V lost 4 bases, and 6 bases had no gene match. Germline CDR1 reads SGHRS; CDR2 reads YFSETQ. The CDR3 has 13 residues. The CDR3 DNA reads as TGCGCCAGCAGCCGGTCGGACAGGGGCGGCTACACCTTC. As protein: CASSRSDRGGYTF.

For this clone: Other DNA sequences in this sample translate to the same CDR3. The chain has TRBV28 and TRBJ1-5, with D hard to call. Germline assignment: CDR1 MDHEN and CDR2 SYDVKM. The V and J ends lost 1 base and 0 bases respectively, with 4 bases between them. CDR3 length equals 14 residues. In nucleotides, the CDR3 is TGTGCCAGCAGTTTATCAGGTAGCAATCAGCCCCAGCATTTT. Translating it yields CASSLSGSNQPQHF. The whole variable domain, filled in from reference TRBV28 and TRBJ1-5, reads DVKVTQSSRYLVKRTGEKVFLECVQDMDHENMFWYRQDPGLGLRLIYFSYDVKMKEKGDIPEGYSVSREKKERFSLILESASTNQTSMYLCASSLSGSNQPQHFGDGTRLSIL.